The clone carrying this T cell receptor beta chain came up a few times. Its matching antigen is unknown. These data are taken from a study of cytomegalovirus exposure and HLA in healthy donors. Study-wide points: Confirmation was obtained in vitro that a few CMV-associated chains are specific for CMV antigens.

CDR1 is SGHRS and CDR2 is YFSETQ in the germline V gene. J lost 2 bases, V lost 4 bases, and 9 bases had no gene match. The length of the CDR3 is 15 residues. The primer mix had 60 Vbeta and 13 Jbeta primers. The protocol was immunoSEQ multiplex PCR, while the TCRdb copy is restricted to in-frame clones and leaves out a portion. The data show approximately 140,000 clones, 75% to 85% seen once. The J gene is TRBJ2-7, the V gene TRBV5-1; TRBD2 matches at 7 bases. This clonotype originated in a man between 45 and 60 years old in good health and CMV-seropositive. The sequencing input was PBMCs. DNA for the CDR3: TGCGCCAGCAGCGTCCAGATAGCGGGTACCTACGAGCAGTACTTC. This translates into CASSVQIAGTYEQYF.